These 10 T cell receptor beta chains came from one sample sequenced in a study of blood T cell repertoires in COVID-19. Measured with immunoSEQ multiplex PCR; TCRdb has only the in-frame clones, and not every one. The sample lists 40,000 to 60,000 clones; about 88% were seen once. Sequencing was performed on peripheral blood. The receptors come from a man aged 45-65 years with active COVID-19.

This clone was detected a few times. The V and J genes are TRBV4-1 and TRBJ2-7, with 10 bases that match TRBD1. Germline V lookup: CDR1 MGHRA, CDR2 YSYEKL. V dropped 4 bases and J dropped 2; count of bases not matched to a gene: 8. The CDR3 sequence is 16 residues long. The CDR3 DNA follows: TGCGCCAGCAGCCGACAAACCGGGACAGGGGCCTACGAGCAGTACTTC. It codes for CASSRQTGTGAYEQYF.

Here the CDR3 DNA reads TGTGCCAGCAGTTTATGGGCCACCTATAATTCACCCCTCCACTTT. Translating gives CASSLWATYNSPLHF. The V and J genes are TRBV27 and TRBJ1-6; the D is unclear. The CDR3 is made up of 15 amino acids. Trimming removed 1 base at V and 2 bases at J, with 6 bases between. CDR1 and CDR2 from the germline V gene are MNHEY and SMNVEV (reference sequence).

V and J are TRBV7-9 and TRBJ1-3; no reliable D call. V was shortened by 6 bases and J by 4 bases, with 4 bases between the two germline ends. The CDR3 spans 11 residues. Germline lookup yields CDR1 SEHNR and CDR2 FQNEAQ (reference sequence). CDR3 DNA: TGTGCCAGCAGACTGGGAAACACCATATATTTT. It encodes CASRLGNTIYF.

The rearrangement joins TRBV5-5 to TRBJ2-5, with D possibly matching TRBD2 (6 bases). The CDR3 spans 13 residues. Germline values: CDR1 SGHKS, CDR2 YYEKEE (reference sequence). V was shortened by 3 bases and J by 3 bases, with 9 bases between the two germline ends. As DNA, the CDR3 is TGTGCCAGCAGCTCAACGGGGGAAGAGACCCAGTACTTC. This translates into CASSSTGEETQYF.

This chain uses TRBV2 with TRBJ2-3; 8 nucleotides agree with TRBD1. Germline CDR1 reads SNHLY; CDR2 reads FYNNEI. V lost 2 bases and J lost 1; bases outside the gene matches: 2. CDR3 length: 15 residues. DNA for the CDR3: TGTGCCAGCAGTGAACAGGGGGCAGGCACAGATACGCAGTATTTT. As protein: CASSEQGAGTDTQYF. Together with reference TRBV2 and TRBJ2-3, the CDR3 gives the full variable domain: EPEVTQTPSHQVTQMGQEVILRCVPISNHLYFYWYRQILGQKVEFLVSFYNNEISEKSEIFDDQFSVERPDGSNFTLKIRSTKLEDSAMYFCASSEQGAGTDTQYFGPGTRLTVL.

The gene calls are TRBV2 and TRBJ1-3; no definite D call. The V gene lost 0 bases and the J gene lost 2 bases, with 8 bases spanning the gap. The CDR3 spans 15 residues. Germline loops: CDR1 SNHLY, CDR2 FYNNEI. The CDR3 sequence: CASSEAGTTGNTIYF. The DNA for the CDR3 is TGTGCCAGCAGTGAAGCGGGCACAACTGGAAACACCATATATTTT.

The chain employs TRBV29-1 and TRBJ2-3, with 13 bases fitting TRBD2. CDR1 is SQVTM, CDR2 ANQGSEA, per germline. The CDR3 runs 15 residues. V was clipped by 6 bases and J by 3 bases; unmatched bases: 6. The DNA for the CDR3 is TGCAGCGTGCGGGGACTAGCGGGGTTAACAGATACGCAGTATTTT. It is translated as CSVRGLAGLTDTQYF.

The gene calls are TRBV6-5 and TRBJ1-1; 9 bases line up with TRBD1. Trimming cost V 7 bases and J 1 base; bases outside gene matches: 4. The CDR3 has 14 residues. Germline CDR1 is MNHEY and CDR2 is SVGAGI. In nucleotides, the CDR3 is TGTGCCAGCAAAACAGGGGGCTGGAACACTGAAGCTTTCTTT. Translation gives CASKTGGWNTEAFF.

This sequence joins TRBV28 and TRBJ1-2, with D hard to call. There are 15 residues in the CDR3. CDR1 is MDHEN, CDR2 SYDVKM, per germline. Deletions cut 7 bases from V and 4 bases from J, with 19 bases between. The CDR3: CASMFAADGVYGYTF. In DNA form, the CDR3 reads TGTGCCAGCATGTTCGCCGCCGACGGGGTCTATGGCTACACCTTC.

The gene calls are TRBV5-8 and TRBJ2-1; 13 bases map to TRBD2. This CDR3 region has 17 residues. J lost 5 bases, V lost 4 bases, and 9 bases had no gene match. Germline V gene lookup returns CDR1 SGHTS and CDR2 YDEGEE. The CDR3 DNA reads TGTGCCAGCAGCAGATCTTTAACTAGCGGGGGGGACAATGAGCAGTTCTTC. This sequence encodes CASSRSLTSGGDNEQFF.